The rows below give T cell receptor beta chains drawn from one sample of a study of shared clonotypes between healthy human individuals. TCRdb keeps only in-frame clones here, not all; method: immunoSEQ multiplex PCR. The sample gives millions of clones, about 95% of which show up once; roughly 1.1% is in the top ten. Sequencing was carried out using naive CD8+ T cells sorted from blood. The receptors derive from a man aged 18 to 35 in good health. The CDR3 runs from the conserved cysteine through the conserved F or W. The D gene is left open where the match is weak. A row's size may be missing; if present it is once, few, many or a size class.

length	size	J	V	D	CDR3	DNA
13	-	TRBJ2-5	TRBV27	TRBD2	CASSLWGGETQYF	TGTGCCAGCAGTTTATGGGGGGGGGAGACCCAGTACTTC
11	once	TRBJ2-7	TRBV4-1	-	CASSASYEQYF	TGCGCCAGCAGCGCAAGCTACGAGCAGTACTTC
13	-	TRBJ2-7	TRBV5-4	-	CASREGSSYEQYF	TGTGCCAGCAGAGAGGGGTCCTCCTACGAGCAGTACTTC
12	-	TRBJ1-5	TRBV28	-	CASSLEGQPQHF	TGTGCCAGCAGTTTAGAGGGTCAGCCCCAGCATTTT
15	-	TRBJ1-2	TRBV6-1	-	CASSELAGLNYGYTF	TGTGCCAGCAGTGAACTCGCAGGACTGAACTATGGCTACACCTTC
15	once	TRBJ2-7	TRBV7-9	TRBD2	CASSPSSGASYEQYF	TGTGCCAGCAGTCCATCTAGCGGGGCCTCCTACGAGCAGTACTTC
14	-	TRBJ2-7	TRBV5-5	TRBD1	CASSPPDRAYEQYF	TGTGCCAGCAGCCCGCCGGACAGGGCCTACGAGCAGTACTTC
14	once	TRBJ2-7	TRBV4-1	-	CASSLSLASYEQYF	TGCGCCAGCAGCCTCTCTCTAGCCTCCTACGAGCAGTACTTC
14	once	TRBJ2-7	TRBV7-9	-	CASSPEGQSYEQYF	TGTGCCAGCAGCCCGGAGGGACAATCCTACGAGCAGTACTTC
14	once	TRBJ2-2	TRBV30	-	CAWDIGQNTGELFF	TGTGCCTGGGATATTGGACAGAACACCGGGGAGCTGTTTTTT
14	-	TRBJ2-7	TRBV27	TRBD2	CASSLTTSGYEQYF	TGTGCCAGCAGTTTAACGACTAGCGGCTACGAGCAGTACTTC
12	-	TRBJ2-3	TRBV7-9	-	CASSLFPNAQYF	TGTGCCAGCAGCTTATTCCCTAACGCGCAGTATTTT